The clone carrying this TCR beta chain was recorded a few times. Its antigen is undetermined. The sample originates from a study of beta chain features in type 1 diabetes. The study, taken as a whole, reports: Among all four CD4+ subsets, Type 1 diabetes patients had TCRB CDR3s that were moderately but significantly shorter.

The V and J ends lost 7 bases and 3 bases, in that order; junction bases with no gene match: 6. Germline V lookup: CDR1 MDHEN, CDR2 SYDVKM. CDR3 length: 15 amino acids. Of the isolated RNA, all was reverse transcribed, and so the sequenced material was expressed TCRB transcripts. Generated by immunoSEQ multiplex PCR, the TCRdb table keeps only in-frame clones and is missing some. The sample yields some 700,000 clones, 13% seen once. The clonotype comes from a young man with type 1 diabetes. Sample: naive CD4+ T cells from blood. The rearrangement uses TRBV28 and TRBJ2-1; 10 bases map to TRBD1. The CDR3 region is CASTLTGGLYNEQFF. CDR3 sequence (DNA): TGTGCCAGCACCTTGACAGGGGGCCTCTACAATGAGCAGTTCTTC.